One sample yielded the 8 T cell receptor beta chains listed below, sequenced in a study of T cell responses to AZD1222 COVID-19 vaccine. This table comes from immunoSEQ multiplex PCR, and its TCRdb copy is limited to in-frame clones, with some not included. Of 60,000 to 65,000 clones in the sample, around 84% were seen once. This specimen consisted of peripheral blood, obtained on day 0 of AZD1222 vaccination. The origin of the receptors is an adult in good health.

The V gene is TRBV14, the J gene TRBJ2-5; D is ambiguous. V shed 2 bases and J shed 4 bases, with 8 bases lying between them. CDR1 and CDR2 from the germline V gene are SGHDN and FVKESK. The CDR3 spans 13 residues. The CDR3 sequence: CASSQSRVETQYF. CDR3 in DNA: TGTGCCAGCAGCCAATCACGGGTAGAGACCCAGTACTTC. Looking up the rest from reference TRBV14 and TRBJ2-5 gives the full variable domain: EAGVTQFPSHSVIEKGQTVTLRCDPISGHDNLYWYRRVMGKEIKFLLHFVKESKQDESGMPNNRFLAERTGGTYSTLKVQPAELEDSGVYFCASSQSRVETQYFGPGTRLLVL.

The V and J genes are TRBV5-1 and TRBJ2-2; tentatively, D is TRBD1 (6 bases). V was shortened by 1 base and J by 4 bases, with 11 bases between the two germline ends. The CDR3 spans 15 residues. Germline assignment: CDR1 SGHRS and CDR2 YFSETQ. CDR3 DNA sequence: TGCGCCAGCAGCTTGTACGGGACAACCACCGGGGAGCTGTTTTTT. Encoded protein: CASSLYGTTTGELFF.

The chain uses TRBV12-3 or TRBV12-4 and TRBJ1-1, with D possibly being TRBD1 (6 bases). V was cut by 7 bases and J by 1 base, with 10 bases left in between. The CDR3 has 13 residues. CDR3 sequence (DNA): TGTGCCAGCACCAGGACAGCGAACACTGAAGCTTTCTTT. Residues: CASTRTANTEAFF.

The chain links TRBV11-3 to TRBJ2-2; D gene uncertain. This CDR3 comprises 14 residues. Trimming stripped 2 bases from V and 4 bases from J, with 8 bases between. Germline values: CDR1 SGHNT, CDR2 YENEEA. This chain's CDR3 is CASSLSHGTGELFF. The CDR3 DNA is TGTGCCAGCAGCTTAAGTCATGGCACCGGGGAGCTGTTTTTT. Full variable domain (missing parts from reference TRBV11-3 and TRBJ2-2): EAGVVQSPRYKIIEKKQPVAFWCNPISGHNTLYWYLQNLGQGPELLIRYENEEAVDDSQLPKDRFSAERLKGVDSTLKIQPAELGDSAVYLCASSLSHGTGELFFGEGSRLTVL.

Only one count was recorded for this clone. The chain recombines TRBV18 with TRBJ2-2; D gene ambiguous. Trimming removed 2 bases at V and 7 bases at J, with 11 bases between. This CDR3 region has 14 residues. Looked up from germline, CDR1 is KGHSH and CDR2 is LQKENI. The CDR3 here is CASSPGQLSGELFF. CDR3 DNA sequence: TGTGCCAGCTCACCAGGGCAGTTGAGCGGGGAGCTGTTTTTT.

The rearrangement uses TRBV11-3 and TRBJ2-1; D possibly corresponds to TRBD2 (6 bases). Germline V gene lookup returns CDR1 SGHNT and CDR2 YENEEA. This CDR3 is 13 amino acids long. V was pared by 6 bases and J by 5 bases, with 11 bases between. In nucleotides, the CDR3 is TGTGCCAGCAGTCTCGGGAGTAACAATGAGCAGTTCTTC. Translated: CASSLGSNNEQFF.

The chain combines TRBV9 with TRBJ1-1, with 8 bases lining up with TRBD1. Per the germline V gene, CDR1 is SGDLS and CDR2 is YYNGEE. J lost 1 base, V lost 4 bases, and 3 bases had no gene match. The length of the CDR3 is 14 residues. The CDR3 coding sequence is TGTGCCAGCAGCTTTGGGACAGGGAACACTGAAGCTTTCTTT. Its translation: CASSFGTGNTEAFF.

The chain uses TRBV7-8 and TRBJ2-7, with 12 bases aligning to TRBD2. The CDR3 loop spans 15 amino acids. From germline, CDR1 is SGHVS and CDR2 FQNEAQ. V trimming: 3 bases; J trimming: 5 bases; junction bases outside the gene matches: 5. This CDR3 reads CASSLTSGGVHEQYF. The DNA of the CDR3 is TGTGCCAGCAGCTTGACTAGCGGGGGTGTCCACGAGCAGTACTTC.